What follows is one T cell receptor (beta chain) and its context. This receptor's antigen is unknown. Base qualities are not provided; no much larger clone lies one nucleotide away. The cohort consisted of 650 to 850 healthy bone marrow donors. At the time of sampling, all cohort members were nominally healthy, though unrecorded immune exposures were likely present. The donor tested CMV seronegative and was one of the 352 seronegative cohort members. Every donor gave a peripheral blood sample, and the peripheral blood mononuclear cells from that sample were used for TCR beta sequencing. The Qiagen DNeasy Blood Extraction Kit was used to extract genomic DNA from the blood cell samples. This record belongs to a study of cytomegalovirus exposure and HLA in healthy donors (dated by TCRdb to between 2016 and 2019). Background on the whole study: In an earlier analysis of under 600 of the donors, about 260 Gb of sequence data and approximately 100 million unique TCR beta sequences from roughly 200 million T cells were reported. Across some 400 genotyped donors of the cohort, an average of about 200,000 unique TCR beta nucleotide sequences per donor were sequenced, and 15% to 20% of those sequences were non-productive. The T cell repertoires of under 700 subjects were profiled by immunosequencing and related to cytomegalovirus serostatus. A handful of DR-DQ haplotypes were handled as single units for association and clustering because linkage in the cohort was strong. In the later analysis, no new phenotypic data were used to find candidate immune exposures; instead, reliance was placed on TCR beta sequences and their occurrence across donors. The study was designed to test whether signatures of past pathogen exposure could be identified by cataloging public T cell receptors. To predict cytomegalovirus infection status, the study brought together high-throughput TCR immunosequencing, statistical association of individual TCRs with disease status, and machine learning. Among the approximately 430 genotyped donors, around 81% belonged to the genetic ancestry cluster associated with self-reported Caucasian donors. All discovery cohort repertoires had been generated using a single sequencing platform. Donor age, sex, ethnicity and CMV serostatus were collected together with the repertoire data. To study patterns of TCR occurrence, a later analysis re-analyzed previously published TCR beta repertoires from more than 550 donors and added high-resolution HLA genotyping. The number of donors typed differed by locus, with about 629-640 for A, B, C, DRB1 and DQB1, about 500 for DQA1, under 610 for DPA1, and 450 to 480 for DPB1. In addition to the first cohort of 666 subjects, a separate validation cohort of 120 different subjects was used. Both class I and class II loci were covered by HLA typing, at four-digit resolution. In an earlier analysis of around 540 of the donors, high-throughput TCR beta sequencing was used to judge whether each TCR beta V gene segment behaved as functional or pseudogenic. A later genetic analysis took genome-wide SNP genotypes for about 65% of the 666 donors and used that subset as a discovery cohort. An early release that covered some 630 HLA-typed donors contained about 300 gigabases of sequencing data and 70 million to 100 million unique TCR sequences. Overall study results and their limits: Compared with the approximately 720-donor mean, donors in an Asian-associated ancestry cluster had fewer N-insertions in productive TCRs, according to a later genetic analysis. Linkage disequilibrium might explain the correlated functional status among segregating V segments, but an unknown experimental factor could not be excluded. The cohort was sequenced for TCR beta chains only, and without alpha or paired-chain data the features that could be detected were limited. Sequencing depth was assumed to be roughly uniform across donors in the presence/absence analyses, though that assumption may not hold. Some IMGT-functional V segments, including TRBV6-2 and TRBV6-3, could not be told apart with the 87-base-pair reads, so those segments were excluded. The only immune exposure information available for the cohort was CMV serostatus. V-gene and J-gene trimming of TCR beta chains was associated with a missense DCLRE1C variant in a later genetic analysis, and the association was replicated in an independent cohort. A later analysis associated around 16,000 TCR beta sequences with specific HLA alleles at a false discovery rate of 0.05. Cytomegalovirus status was reported to be diagnosed by the classifier with high specificity and sensitivity in both the original and validation cohorts. In vitro tests confirmed that a few of the cytomegalovirus-associated TCR beta chains recognize cytomegalovirus antigens. According to a later analysis, TCR association rates differed among HLA loci, with DRB1 alleles showing the most associated TCRs and HLA-C alleles showing the fewest. In an earlier analysis of fewer than 750 of the donors, most TCR beta V segments were observed in productive rearrangements about 87% or about 30% of the time, broadly matching IMGT annotations. A cluster of highly shared sequence variants was judged likely to represent a technical artifact of the sequencing pipeline. Most CMV-associated TCR beta chains appeared to be HLA-restricted in a later analysis, and the HLA associations seemed to be driven largely by CMV exposure. In a later analysis, several top co-occurrence clusters were reported to appear linked to parvovirus B19, influenza, CMV and Epstein-Barr virus. Because counts were too low, roughly 17 rarely observed V segments, including chromosome 9 orphons, were left out of the earlier analysis of some 640 of the donors. A total of around 150 TCR beta chains were listed by the study as associated with cytomegalovirus. In a later analysis, HLA-associated TCR beta chains were found to be more clonally expanded and to have lower generation probabilities than equally common non-associated chains. Most TCR sequences were seen in very few donors, while some public TCRs were found in many individuals. It was suggested by the authors that the approach could potentially be generalized to other disease states and immunological phenotypes. Strong co-occurrence of HLA alleles, especially DR and DQ, made assigning TCR associations to individual alleles difficult. A further reported finding was that TCR beta sequences accurately predicted the HLA-A and HLA-B alleles for most subjects in the first cohort. Because some donors lacked HLA typing at each locus, the association tests relied only on the typed subset.

The library came from the immunoSEQ multiplex PCR assay. For the multiplex PCR, a mixture combining 60 forward primers for TCR Vbeta segments and 13 reverse primers for TCR Jbeta segments was used. A multiplex PCR assay on genomic DNA amplified the CDR3 region of rearranged TCR beta genes. The Illumina HiSeq System was used to sequence the amplified TCR beta libraries as 87-base-pair reads. The study's own analysis went as follows. Across the roughly 700 repertoires, a later analysis counted approximately 83 million unique TCR beta chains, around 10 million of which were shared by at least two donors. Raw reads were error-corrected and collapsed into unique sequences by a nearest-neighbor algorithm in which closely related sequences were merged to remove PCR and sequencing errors. V, D and J gene segments were assigned by aligning CDR3 sequences to IMGT reference sequences. For a sequence to be retained, at least a six-nucleotide match to both a V gene segment and a J gene segment was required. A rearrangement was called productive if the CDR3 had no stop codons and remained in frame with V and J, and every other rearrangement was called non-productive. Following IMGT convention, CDR3 was defined as the stretch from the second conserved V-encoded cysteine up to the conserved J-encoded phenylalanine. Sequences without an unambiguous match to a single V gene segment were excluded from the earlier analysis of 450 to 750 of the donors. An earlier analysis of 587 of the donors called V segments functional above 56.7% productive rearrangements and segregating when the between-donor standard deviation exceeded 5%. A statistical classification framework was developed to diagnose cytomegalovirus status using the catalog of TCR beta chain sequences. In a later analysis, TCR nucleotide sequences were compared against IMGT/GENE-DB human TR gene sequences so that V and J genes could be assigned. A later analysis assigned CDR3 sequences and most-parsimonious VDJ recombination scenarios with the TCRdist pipeline. In a later analysis, each TCR beta chain was defined by its CDR3 amino acid sequence together with its V-gene family, and reads lacking a unique V-gene family were excluded. A later analysis removed 550 to 650 highly shared, low-generation-probability nucleotide sequences to deal with suspected cross-contamination and a sequencing artifact. In a later analysis, a clonal expansion index was calculated for each public chain from normalized within-repertoire ranks of inferred template counts. In a later analysis, generation probabilities were computed with a VDJ recombination model fitted to out-of-frame rearrangements, and the resulting probabilities were checked against IGoR. In a later analysis, TCR-TCR, TCR-HLA and TCR-CMV co-occurrence was scored with hypergeometric tests, and a repertoire-size bias correction was applied to TCR pairs. A later analysis estimated false discovery rates by permuting HLA or CMV assignments 20 times. A later analysis grouped co-occurring TCRs with DBSCAN, adding TCRdist sequence similarity when clustering within HLA-allele-positive subsets. Co-occurrence clustering excluded repertoires with fewer than 30,000 or more than 120,000 public chains, plus five with anomalous nucleotide sharing. Held by TCRdb, this immuneACCESS table contains in-frame sequences only and omits some clones. Under half of the omission traces to an unresolved V gene where checked; the cause of the rest is unknown. V, J and clone size derive from that table, while D and trimming were established from the DNA sequence. A total of about 160,000 clones appear in this sample, 86% of them only once. Roughly 1.8% of the sample is taken by the ten largest.

The germline V gene provides CDR1 MDHEN and CDR2 SYDVKM. Here V drops 5 bases and J drops 6 bases, and the junction holds 7 bases not matched to any gene. Including the terminal cysteine and phenylalanine, the CDR3 comprises 15 residues. Only the CDR3 part of the read is kept: 45 bases, read in frame from the first base. The chain uses TRBV28 and TRBJ2-1; 10 bases in the junction line up with TRBD1. The TCR was taken from a woman aged 18 to 35 in good health and CMV-seronegative. Sequenced: PBMCs. The CDR3 amino acid sequence is: CASSGGTGVINEQFF. In nucleotides, the sequence is TGTGCCAGCAGTGGCGGGACAGGGGTTATCAATGAGCAGTTCTTC.